This T cell receptor (beta chain) was sequenced for a study of immune evolution from preneoplasia to lung adenocarcinoma. Turning to the study itself: HLA loss of heterozygosity: about 7% AIS, about 15% MIA, about 35% ADC, none AAH. General study findings and limits: KRAS-mutant nodules had the highest T cell clonality.

V was pared by 7 bases and J by 0 bases, with 7 bases between. CDR1 SNHLY and CDR2 FYNNEI come from the germline V gene. The CDR3 extends over 13 amino acids. Concerning this clone itself: Its target is not known.

Resections took place in Japan or China from about 2013 to 2018. Two lung cancer pathologists independently confirmed each histologic diagnosis. Profiling relied on immunoSEQ multiplex PCR, and the TCRdb table lists in-frame clones only, not all of them. Altogether some 7,400 clones are present, about 76% being singletons, with the ten largest covering 7.5% to 9.5%. Sequenced: FFPE minimally invasive lung adenocarcinoma tissue. The receptor was derived from a person aged 70 to 85 with lung adenocarcinoma. The chain uses TRBV2 and TRBJ2-1, with D hard to call. The CDR3 here is CASTQSSYNEQFF. DNA of the CDR3: TGTGCCAGCACCCAGAGCTCCTACAATGAGCAGTTCTTC.